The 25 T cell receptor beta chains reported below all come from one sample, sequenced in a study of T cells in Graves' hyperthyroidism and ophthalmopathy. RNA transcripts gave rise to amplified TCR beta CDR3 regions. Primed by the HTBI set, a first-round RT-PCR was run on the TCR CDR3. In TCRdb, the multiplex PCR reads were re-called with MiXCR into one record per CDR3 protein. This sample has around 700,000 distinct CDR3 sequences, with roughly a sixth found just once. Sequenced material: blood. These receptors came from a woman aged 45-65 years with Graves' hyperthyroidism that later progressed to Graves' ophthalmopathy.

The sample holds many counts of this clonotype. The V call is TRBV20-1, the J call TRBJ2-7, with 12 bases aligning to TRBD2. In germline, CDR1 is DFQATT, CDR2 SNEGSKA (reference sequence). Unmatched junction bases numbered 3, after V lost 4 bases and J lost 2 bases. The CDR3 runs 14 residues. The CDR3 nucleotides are TGCAGTGCTAAACTAGCGGGGGGCACCTACGAGCAGTACTTC. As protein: CSAKLAGGTYEQYF.

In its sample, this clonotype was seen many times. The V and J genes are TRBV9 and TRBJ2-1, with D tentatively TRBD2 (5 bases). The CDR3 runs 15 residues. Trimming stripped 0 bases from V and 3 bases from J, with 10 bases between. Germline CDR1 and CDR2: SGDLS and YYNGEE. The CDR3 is CASSVAPRDYNEQFF. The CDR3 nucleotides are TGTGCCAGCAGCGTAGCCCCCCGGGACTACAATGAGCAGTTCTTC.

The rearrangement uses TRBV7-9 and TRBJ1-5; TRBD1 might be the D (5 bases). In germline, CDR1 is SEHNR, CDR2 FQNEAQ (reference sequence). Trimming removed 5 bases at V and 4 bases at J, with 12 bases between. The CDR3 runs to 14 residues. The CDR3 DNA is TGTGCCAGCAGCCGAGGGACGGCAAATCAGCCCCAGCATTTT. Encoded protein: CASSRGTANQPQHF.

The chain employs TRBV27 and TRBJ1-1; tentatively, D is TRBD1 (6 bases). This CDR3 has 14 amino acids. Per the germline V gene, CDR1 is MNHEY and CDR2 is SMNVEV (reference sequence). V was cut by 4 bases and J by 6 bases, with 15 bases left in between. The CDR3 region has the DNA TGTGCCAGCAGTTCTAGGGGGTGGGACCCTGAAGCTTTCTTT. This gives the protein CASSSRGWDPEAFF.

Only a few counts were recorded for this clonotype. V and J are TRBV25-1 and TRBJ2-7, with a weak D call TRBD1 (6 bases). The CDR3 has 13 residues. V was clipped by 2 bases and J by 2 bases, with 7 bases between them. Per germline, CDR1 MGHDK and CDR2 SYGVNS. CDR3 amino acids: CASSEQGPYEQYF. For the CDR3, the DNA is TGTGCCAGCAGTGAACAGGGGCCCTACGAGCAGTACTTC.

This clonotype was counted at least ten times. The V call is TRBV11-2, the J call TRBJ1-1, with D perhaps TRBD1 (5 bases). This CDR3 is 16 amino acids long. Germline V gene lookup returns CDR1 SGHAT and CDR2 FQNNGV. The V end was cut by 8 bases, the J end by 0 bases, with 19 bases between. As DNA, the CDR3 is TGTGCCAGCCCGGCCCAGGGTCCGTTTATGAACACTGAAGCTTTCTTT. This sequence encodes CASPAQGPFMNTEAFF.

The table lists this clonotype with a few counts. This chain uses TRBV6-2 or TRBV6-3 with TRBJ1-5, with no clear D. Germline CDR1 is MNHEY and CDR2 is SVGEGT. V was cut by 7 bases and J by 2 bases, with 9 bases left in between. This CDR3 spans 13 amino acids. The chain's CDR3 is CASKQTGNQPQHF. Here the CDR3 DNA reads TGTGCCAGCAAACAAACGGGCAATCAGCCCCAGCATTTT.

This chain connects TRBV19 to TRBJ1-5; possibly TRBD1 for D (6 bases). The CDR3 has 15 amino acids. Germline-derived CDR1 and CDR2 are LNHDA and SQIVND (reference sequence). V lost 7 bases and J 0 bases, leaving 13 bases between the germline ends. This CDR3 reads CASTLGQPSNQPQHF. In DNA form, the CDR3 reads TGTGCCAGTACACTAGGACAGCCTAGCAATCAGCCCCAGCATTTT.

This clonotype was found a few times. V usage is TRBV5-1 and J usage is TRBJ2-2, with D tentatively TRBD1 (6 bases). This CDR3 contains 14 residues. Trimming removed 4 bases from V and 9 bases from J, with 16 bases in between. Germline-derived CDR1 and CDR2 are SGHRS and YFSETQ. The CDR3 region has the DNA TGCGCCAGCAGCATACCACAGGGTATTAGGGAGCTGTTTTTT. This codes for CASSIPQGIRELFF.

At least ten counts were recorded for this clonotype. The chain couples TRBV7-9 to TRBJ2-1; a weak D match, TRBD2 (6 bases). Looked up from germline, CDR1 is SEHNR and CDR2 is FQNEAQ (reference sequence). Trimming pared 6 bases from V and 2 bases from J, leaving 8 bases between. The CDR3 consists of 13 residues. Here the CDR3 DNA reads TGTGCCAGCAGGGGGGGTCCCTACAATGAGCAGTTCTTC. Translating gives CASRGGPYNEQFF.

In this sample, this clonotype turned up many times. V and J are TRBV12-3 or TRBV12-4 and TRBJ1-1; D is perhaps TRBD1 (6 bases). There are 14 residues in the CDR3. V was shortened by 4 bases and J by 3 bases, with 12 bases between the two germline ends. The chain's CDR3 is CASSSRDKYTEAFF. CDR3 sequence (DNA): TGTGCCAGCAGTTCGCGGGACAAATACACTGAAGCTTTCTTT.

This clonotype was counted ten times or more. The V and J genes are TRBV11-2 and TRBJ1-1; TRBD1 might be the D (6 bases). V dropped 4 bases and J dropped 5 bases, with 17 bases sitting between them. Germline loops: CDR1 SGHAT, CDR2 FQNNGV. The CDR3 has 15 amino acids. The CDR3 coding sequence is TGTGCCAGCAGCTCACCGCGGGGGGCGCTTACTGAAGCTTTCTTT. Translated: CASSSPRGALTEAFF.

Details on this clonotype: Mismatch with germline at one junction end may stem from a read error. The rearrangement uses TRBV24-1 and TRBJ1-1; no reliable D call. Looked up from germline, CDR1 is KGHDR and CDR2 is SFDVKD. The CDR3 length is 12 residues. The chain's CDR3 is CATRDLNAEAFF. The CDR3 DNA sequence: TGTGCCACCAGAGACCTGAACGCTGAAGCTTTCTTT.

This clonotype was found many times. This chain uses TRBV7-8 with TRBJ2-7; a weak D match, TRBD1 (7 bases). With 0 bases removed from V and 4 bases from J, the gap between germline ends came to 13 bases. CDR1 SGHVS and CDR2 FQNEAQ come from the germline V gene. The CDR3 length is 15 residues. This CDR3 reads CASSLAGGQLYEQYF. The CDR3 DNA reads TGTGCCAGCAGCTTAGCGGGGGGACAGCTTTACGAGCAGTACTTC.

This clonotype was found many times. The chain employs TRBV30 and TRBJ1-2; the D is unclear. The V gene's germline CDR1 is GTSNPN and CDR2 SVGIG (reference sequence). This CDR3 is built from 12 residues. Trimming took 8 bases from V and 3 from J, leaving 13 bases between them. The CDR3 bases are TGTGCCGAGACTACAGATCACTATGGCTACACCTTC. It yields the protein CAETTDHYGYTF.

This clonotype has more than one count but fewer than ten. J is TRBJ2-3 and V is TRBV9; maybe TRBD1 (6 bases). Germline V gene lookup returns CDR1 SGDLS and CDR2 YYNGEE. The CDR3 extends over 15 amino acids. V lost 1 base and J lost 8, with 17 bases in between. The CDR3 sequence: CASSVNRQGIGTQYF. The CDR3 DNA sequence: TGTGCCAGCAGCGTAAATCGGCAGGGGATAGGTACGCAGTATTTT.

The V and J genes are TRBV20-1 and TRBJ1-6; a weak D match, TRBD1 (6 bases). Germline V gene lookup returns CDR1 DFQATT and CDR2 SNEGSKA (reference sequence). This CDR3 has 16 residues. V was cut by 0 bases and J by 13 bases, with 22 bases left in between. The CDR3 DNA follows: TGCAGTGCTAGAGAGGCCCGCCAGGGCGGAGGGGGGCCCCTCCACTTT. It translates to CSAREARQGGGGPLHF.

The CDR3 DNA reads as TGTGCCAGCTCACCAAACGAGATAGGGGAGACCCAGTACTTC. Amino acids: CASSPNEIGETQYF. The rearrangement links TRBV18 to TRBJ2-5; D ambiguous. Germline V gene sequence: CDR1 KGHSH, CDR2 LQKENI. The V and J ends lost 2 bases and 5 bases respectively, with 12 bases between them. The CDR3 covers 14 residues.

The CDR3 region is CASSWDRRNTGELFF. For the CDR3, the DNA is TGTGCCAGTAGTTGGGACAGGAGGAACACCGGGGAGCTGTTTTTT. J is TRBJ2-2 and V is TRBV19, with TRBD1 matching 8 bases. V gave up 5 bases and J gave up 1 base; unmatched junction bases: 3. In germline, CDR1 is LNHDA, CDR2 SQIVND (reference sequence). CDR3 length: 15 amino acids.

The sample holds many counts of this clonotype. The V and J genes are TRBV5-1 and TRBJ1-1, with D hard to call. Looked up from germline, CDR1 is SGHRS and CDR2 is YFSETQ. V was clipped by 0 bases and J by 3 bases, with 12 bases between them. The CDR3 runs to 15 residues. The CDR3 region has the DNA TGCGCCAGCAGCTTGGCCGGTGGAGAGGACACTGAAGCTTTCTTT. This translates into CASSLAGGEDTEAFF. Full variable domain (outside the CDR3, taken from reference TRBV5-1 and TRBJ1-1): KAGVTQTPRYLIKTRGQQVTLSCSPISGHRSVSWYQQTPGQGLQFLFEYFSETQRNKGNFPGRFSGRQFSNSRSEMNVSTLELGDSALYLCASSLAGGEDTEAFFGQGTRLTVV.

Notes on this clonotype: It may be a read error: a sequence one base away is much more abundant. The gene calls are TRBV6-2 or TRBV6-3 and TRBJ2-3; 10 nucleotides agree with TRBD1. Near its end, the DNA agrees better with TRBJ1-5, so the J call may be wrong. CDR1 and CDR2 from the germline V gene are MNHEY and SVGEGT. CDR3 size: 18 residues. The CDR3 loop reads CASSDSGTGVFETDTQHF. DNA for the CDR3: TGTGCCAGCAGTGACTCCGGGACAGGGGTTTTCGAGACAGATACGCAGCATTTT.

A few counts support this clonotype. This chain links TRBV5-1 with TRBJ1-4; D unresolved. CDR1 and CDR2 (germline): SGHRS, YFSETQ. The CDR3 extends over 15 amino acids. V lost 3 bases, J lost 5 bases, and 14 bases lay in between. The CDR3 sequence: CASSSSGVGNEKLFF. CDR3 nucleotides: TGCGCCAGCAGCTCCTCAGGTGTAGGGAATGAAAAACTGTTTTTT.

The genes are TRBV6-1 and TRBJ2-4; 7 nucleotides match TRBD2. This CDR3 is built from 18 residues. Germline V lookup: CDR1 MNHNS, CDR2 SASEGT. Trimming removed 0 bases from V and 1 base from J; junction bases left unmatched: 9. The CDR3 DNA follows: TGTGCCAGCAGTGAAGCGAGGCCAGGGAGGGTGGCCAAAAACATTCAGTACTTC. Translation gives CASSEARPGRVAKNIQYF.

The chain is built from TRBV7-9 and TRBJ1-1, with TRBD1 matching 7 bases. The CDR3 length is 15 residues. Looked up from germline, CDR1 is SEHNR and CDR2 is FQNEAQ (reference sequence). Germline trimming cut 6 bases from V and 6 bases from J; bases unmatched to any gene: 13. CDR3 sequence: CASRGQDSSGAEAFF. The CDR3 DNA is TGTGCCAGCAGAGGACAGGACTCTTCTGGCGCTGAAGCTTTCTTT.

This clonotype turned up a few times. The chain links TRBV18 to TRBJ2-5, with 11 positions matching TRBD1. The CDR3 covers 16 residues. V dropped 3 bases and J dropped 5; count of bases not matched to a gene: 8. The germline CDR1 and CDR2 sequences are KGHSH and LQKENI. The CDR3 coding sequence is TGTGCCAGCTCACCCAGGGACAGGGGGATCTTTGAGACCCAGTACTTC. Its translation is CASSPRDRGIFETQYF.